The present T cell receptor beta chain was sequenced within a study of CD8 T cells in Susac syndrome. CD8+ and CD4+ T cells from blood underwent TCR beta sequencing, which was carried out in a high-throughput format. It was with random hexamers that 0.5 to 1 ug RNA was reverse transcribed. Amplification of TCR beta CDR3 across 54 Vbeta and 13 Jbeta was performed with immunoSEQ multiplex PCR. Each CDR3 protein is one row after TCRdb ran MiXCR on the immunoSEQ multiplex PCR reads. This table has approximately 120,000 distinct CDR3 sequences, about nine tenths appearing once. The study, taken as a whole, reports: That the number of individuals in its TCR sequencing and HLA analysis was relatively small was acknowledged by the study.

Germline V lookup: CDR1 MNHEY, CDR2 SVGEGT. The CDR3 loop spans 15 amino acids. Trimming cost V 6 bases and J 1 base, with 12 bases left between them. A word on this clonotype: Its specificity is unknown.

The receptor was isolated from a human donor in good health. The rearrangement links TRBV6-2 or TRBV6-3 to TRBJ2-2, with D perhaps TRBD1 (6 bases). Sequencing was performed on CD4+ T cells from PBMCs. The CDR3 loop reads CASSSVDRNTGELFF. Written as DNA, the CDR3 is TGTGCCAGCAGCTCCGTGGACAGGAACACCGGGGAGCTGTTTTTT.